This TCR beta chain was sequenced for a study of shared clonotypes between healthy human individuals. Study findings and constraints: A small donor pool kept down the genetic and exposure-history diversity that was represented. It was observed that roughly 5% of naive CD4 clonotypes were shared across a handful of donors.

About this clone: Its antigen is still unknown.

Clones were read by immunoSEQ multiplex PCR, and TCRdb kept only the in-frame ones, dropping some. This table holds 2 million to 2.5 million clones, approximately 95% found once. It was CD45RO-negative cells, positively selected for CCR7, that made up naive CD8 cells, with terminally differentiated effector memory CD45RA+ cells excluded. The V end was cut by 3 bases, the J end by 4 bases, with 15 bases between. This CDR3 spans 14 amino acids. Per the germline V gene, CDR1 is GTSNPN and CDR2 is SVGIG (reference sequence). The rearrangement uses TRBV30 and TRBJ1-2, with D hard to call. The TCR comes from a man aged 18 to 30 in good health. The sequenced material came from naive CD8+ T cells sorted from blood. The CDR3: CAWSSGVAAYGYTF. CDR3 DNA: TGTGCCTGGAGCTCTGGGGTGGCGGCCTATGGCTACACCTTC.